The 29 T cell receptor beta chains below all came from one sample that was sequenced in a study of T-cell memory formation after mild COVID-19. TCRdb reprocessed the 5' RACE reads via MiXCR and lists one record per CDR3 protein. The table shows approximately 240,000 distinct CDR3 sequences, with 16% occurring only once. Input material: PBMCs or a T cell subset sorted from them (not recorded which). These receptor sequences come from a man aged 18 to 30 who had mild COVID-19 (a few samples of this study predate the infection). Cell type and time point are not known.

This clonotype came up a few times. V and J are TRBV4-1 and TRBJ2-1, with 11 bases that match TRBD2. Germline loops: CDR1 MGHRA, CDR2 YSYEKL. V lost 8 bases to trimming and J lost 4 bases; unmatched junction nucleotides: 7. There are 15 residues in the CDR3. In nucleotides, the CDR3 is TGCGCCAGCGACCTCGCTAGCGGGGGGTACAATGAGCAGTTCTTC. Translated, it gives CASDLASGGYNEQFF.

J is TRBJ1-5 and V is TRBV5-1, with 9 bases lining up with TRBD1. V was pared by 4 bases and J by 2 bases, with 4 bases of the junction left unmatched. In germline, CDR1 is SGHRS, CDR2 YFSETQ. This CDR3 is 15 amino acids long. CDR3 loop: CASSAGQGGNQPQHF. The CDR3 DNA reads TGCGCCAGCAGCGCGGGACAGGGAGGCAATCAGCCCCAGCATTTT. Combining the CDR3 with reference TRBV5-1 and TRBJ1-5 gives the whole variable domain KAGVTQTPRYLIKTRGQQVTLSCSPISGHRSVSWYQQTPGQGLQFLFEYFSETQRNKGNFPGRFSGRQFSNSRSEMNVSTLELGDSALYLCASSAGQGGNQPQHFGDGTRLSIL.

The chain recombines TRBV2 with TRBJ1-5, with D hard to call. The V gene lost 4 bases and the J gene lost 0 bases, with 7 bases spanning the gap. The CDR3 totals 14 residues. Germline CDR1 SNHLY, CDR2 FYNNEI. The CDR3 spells CASSVQFSNQPQHF. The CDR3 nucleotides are TGTGCCAGCAGTGTTCAGTTTAGCAATCAGCCCCAGCATTTT.

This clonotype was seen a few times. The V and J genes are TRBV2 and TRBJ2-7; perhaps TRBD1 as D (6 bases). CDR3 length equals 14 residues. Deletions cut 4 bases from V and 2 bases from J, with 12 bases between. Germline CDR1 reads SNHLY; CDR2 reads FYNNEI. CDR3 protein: CASSVRTETYEQYV. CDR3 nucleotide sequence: TGTGCCAGCAGTGTTAGGACAGAAACCTACGAGCAGTACGTC.

CDR3 DNA: TGTGCCAGCAGTTCAGGGCAGGAGAACACTGAAGCTTTCTTT. Its protein product is CASSSGQENTEAFF. V and J are TRBV6-2 or TRBV6-3 and TRBJ1-1, with D possibly TRBD1 on 5 matching bases. V lost 4 bases and J 1 base, leaving 10 bases between the germline ends. The germline V gene has CDR1 MNHEY and CDR2 SVGEGT. The CDR3 extends over 14 amino acids.

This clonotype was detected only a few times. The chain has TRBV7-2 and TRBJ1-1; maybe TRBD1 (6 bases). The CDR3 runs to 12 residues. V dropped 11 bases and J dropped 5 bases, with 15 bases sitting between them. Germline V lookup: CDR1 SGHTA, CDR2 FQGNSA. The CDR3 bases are TGTGCCTTCGGACAGCCCATGACTGAAGCTTTCTTT. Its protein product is CAFGQPMTEAFF.

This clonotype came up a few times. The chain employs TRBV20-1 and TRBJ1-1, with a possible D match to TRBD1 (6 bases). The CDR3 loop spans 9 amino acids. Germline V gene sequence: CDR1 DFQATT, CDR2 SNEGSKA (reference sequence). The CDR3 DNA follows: TGCACTGGGGGACAACAAACTTTCTTT. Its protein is CTGGQQTFF.

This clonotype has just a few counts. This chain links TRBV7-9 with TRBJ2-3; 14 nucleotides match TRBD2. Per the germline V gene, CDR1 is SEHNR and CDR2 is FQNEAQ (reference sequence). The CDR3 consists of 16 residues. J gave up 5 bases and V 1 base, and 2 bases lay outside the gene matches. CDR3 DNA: TGTGCCAGCAGCTTAGGACTAGCGGGGGGGCAAGATACGCAGTATTTT. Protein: CASSLGLAGGQDTQYF.

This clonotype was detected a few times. CDR3 coding DNA: TGTGCCAGCTCACCAGAAGCGAACACCGGGGAGCTGTTTTTT. Its protein product is CASSPEANTGELFF. The chain links TRBV18 to TRBJ2-2, with D unclear. Trimming stripped 2 bases from V and 0 bases from J, with 4 bases between. Germline loops: CDR1 KGHSH, CDR2 LQKENI. The CDR3 contains 14 residues.

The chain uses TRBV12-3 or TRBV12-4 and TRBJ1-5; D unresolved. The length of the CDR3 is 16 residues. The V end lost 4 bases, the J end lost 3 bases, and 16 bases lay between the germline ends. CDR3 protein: CASSSIPGGNNQPQHF. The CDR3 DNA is TGTGCCAGCAGTTCAATTCCCGGCGGGAACAATCAGCCCCAGCATTTT.

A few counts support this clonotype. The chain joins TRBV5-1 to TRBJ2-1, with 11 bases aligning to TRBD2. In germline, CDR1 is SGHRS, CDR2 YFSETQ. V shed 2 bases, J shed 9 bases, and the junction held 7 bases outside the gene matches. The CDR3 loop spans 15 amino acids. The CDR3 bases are TGCGCCAGCAGCTTAGGGACTAGCGGTTTGGGTGAGCAGTTCTTC. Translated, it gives CASSLGTSGLGEQFF.

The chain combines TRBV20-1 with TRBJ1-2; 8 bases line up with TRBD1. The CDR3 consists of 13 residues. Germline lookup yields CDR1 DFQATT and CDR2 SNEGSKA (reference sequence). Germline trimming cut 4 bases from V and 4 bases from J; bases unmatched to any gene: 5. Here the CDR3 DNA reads TGCAGTGCTATTTCCGGGACAGGCTATGGCTACACCTTC. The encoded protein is CSAISGTGYGYTF.

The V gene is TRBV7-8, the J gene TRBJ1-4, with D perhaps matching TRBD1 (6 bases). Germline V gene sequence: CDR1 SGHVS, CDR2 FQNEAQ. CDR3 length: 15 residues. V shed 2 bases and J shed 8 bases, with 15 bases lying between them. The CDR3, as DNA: TGTGCCAGCAGCTTAACGGGGGGGCTAAGCGAAAAACTGTTTTTT. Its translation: CASSLTGGLSEKLFF.

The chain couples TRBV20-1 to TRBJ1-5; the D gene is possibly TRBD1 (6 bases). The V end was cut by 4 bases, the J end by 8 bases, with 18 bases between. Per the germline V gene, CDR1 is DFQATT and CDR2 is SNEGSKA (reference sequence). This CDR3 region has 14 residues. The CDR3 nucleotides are TGCAGTGCTACCTGGACAGCTCCGAATAAGCCCCAGCATTTT. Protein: CSATWTAPNKPQHF.

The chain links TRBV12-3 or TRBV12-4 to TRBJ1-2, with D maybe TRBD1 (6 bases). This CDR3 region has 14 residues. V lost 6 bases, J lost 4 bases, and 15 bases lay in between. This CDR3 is CASSLQGALYGYTF. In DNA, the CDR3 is TGTGCCAGCAGCCTACAGGGAGCTCTCTATGGCTACACCTTC.

The CDR3 DNA follows: TGTGCCAGCAGTGAGGGGAGGGGCGGGGATGGCTACACCTTC. Amino acids: CASSEGRGGDGYTF. The chain joins TRBV6-1 to TRBJ1-2, with D possibly TRBD1 on 5 matching bases. The germline CDR1 and CDR2 sequences are MNHNS and SASEGT. The CDR3 covers 14 residues. The germline V and J ends were trimmed by 3 bases and 6 bases, with 14 bases remaining between them.

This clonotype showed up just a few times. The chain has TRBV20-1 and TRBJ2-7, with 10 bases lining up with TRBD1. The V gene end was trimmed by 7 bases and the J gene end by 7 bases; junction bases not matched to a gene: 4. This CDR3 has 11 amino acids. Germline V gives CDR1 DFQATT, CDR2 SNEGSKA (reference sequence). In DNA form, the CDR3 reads TGCAGTGTCGACAGGGGGCGGGAGCAGTACTTC. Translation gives CSVDRGREQYF.

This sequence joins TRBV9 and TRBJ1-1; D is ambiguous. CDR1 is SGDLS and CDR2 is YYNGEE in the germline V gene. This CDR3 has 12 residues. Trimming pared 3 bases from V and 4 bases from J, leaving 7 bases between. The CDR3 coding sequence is TGTGCCAGCAGCGGAGCAGGCACTGAAGCTTTCTTT. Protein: CASSGAGTEAFF. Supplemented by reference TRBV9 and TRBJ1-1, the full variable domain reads DSGVTQTPKHLITATGQRVTLRCSPRSGDLSVYWYQQSLDQGLQFLIQYYNGEERAKGNILERFSAQQFPDLHSELNLSSLELGDSALYFCASSGAGTEAFFGQGTRLTVV.

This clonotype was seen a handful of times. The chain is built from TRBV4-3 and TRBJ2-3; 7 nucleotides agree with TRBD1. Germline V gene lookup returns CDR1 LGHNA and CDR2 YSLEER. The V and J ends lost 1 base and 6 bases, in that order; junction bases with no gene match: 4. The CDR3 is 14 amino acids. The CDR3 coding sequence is TGCGCCAGCAGCCAAGGCTTGGACAGGGATACGCAGTATTTT. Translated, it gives CASSQGLDRDTQYF.

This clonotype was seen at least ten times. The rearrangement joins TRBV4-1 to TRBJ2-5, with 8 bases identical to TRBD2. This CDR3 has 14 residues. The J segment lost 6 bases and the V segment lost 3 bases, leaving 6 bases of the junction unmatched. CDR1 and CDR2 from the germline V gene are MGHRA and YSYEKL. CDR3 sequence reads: CASSQPRTSQTQYF. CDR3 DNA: TGCGCCAGCAGCCAGCCCAGGACTAGCCAGACCCAGTACTTC.

The CDR3 loop reads CATSRDPSGRETQYF. The CDR3 coding sequence is TGTGCCACCAGCAGAGATCCGAGCGGGAGGGAGACCCAGTACTTC. V usage is TRBV15 and J usage is TRBJ2-5; 9 bases are shared with TRBD2. V was clipped by 0 bases and J by 5 bases; unmatched bases: 4. Per the germline V gene, CDR1 is LNHNV and CDR2 is YYDKDF (reference sequence). The CDR3 consists of 15 residues.

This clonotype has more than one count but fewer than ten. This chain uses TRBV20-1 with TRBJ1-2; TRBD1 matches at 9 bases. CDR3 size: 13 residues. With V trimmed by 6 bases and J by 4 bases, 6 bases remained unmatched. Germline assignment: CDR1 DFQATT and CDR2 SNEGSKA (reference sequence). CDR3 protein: CSARTGAGYGYTF. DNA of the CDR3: TGCAGTGCCCGGACAGGGGCGGGCTATGGCTACACCTTC.

In DNA form, the CDR3 reads TGTGCCAGCAGTTCCCCCGCCGCAGGGACCTACGAGCAGTACGTC. The encoded protein is CASSSPAAGTYEQYV. This chain joins TRBV6-2 or TRBV6-3 and TRBJ2-7, with TRBD1 as a possible D gene (5 bases). Germline V CDR1 and CDR2: MNHEY, SVGEGT. Deletions cut 4 bases from V and 2 bases from J, with 15 bases between. The CDR3 has 15 amino acids.

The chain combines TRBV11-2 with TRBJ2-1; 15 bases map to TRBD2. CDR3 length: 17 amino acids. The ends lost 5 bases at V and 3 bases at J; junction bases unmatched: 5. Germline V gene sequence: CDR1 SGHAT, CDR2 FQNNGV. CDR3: CASSPGLAGGFYNEQFF. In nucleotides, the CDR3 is TGTGCCAGCAGCCCGGGACTAGCGGGGGGTTTCTACAATGAGCAGTTCTTC.

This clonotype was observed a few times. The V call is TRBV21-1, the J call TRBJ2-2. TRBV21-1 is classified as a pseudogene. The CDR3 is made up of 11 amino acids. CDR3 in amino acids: CASRSSGELFF. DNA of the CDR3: TGTGCCAGCAGGTCGAGCGGGGAGCTGTTTTTT.

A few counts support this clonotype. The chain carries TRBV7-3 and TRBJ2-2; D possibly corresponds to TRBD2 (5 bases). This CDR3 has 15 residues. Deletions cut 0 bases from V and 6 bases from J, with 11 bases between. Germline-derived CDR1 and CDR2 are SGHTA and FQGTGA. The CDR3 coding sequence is TGTGCCAGCAGCTTAACCCCGCTAGCCGCCGGGGAGCTGTTTTTT. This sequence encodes CASSLTPLAAGELFF.

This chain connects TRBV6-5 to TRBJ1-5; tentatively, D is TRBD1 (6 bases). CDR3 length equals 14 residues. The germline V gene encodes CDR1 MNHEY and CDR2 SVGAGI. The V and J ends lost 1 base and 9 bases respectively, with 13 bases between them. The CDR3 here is CASSYWRGTPPQHF. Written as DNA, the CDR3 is TGTGCCAGCAGTTACTGGAGGGGGACCCCGCCCCAGCATTTT.

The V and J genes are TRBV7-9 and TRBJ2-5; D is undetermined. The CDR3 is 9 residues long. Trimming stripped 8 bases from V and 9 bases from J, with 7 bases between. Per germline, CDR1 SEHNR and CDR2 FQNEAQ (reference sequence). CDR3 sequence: CASGLPQYF. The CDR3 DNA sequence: TGTGCCAGCGGTTTGCCCCAGTACTTC.

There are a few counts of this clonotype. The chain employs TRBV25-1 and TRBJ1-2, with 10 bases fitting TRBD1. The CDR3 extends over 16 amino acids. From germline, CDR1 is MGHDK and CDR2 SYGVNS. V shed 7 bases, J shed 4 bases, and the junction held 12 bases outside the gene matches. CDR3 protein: CASTRCQDRGIYGYTF. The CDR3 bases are TGTGCCAGCACTCGATGCCAGGACAGGGGGATCTATGGCTACACCTTC.